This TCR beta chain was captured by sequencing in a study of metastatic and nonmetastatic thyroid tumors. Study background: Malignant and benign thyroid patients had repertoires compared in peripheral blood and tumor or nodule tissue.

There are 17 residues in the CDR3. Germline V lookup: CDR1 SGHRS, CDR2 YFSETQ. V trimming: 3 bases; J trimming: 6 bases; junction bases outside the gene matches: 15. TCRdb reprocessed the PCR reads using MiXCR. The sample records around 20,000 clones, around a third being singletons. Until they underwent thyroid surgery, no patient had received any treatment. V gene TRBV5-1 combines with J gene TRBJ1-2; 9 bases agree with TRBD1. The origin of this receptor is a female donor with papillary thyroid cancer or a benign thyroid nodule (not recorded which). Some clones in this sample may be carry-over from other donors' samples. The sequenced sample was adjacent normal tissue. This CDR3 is CASSSSGTGRGVDGYTF. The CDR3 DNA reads TGCGCCAGCAGCTCGTCCGGGACAGGGAGGGGTGTGGATGGCTACACCTTC.